The 26 T cell receptor beta chains reported below all come from one sample, sequenced in a study of T-cell memory formation after mild COVID-19. One entry per CDR3 protein, called by TCRdb with MiXCR from the 5' RACE reads. The table has under 400,000 distinct CDR3 sequences, 25% to 30% seen once. The sequenced sample consisted of PBMCs or a T cell subset sorted from them (not recorded which). These receptor sequences come from an adult woman who had mild COVID-19 (a few samples of this study predate the infection). Cell type and time point are not known.

This clonotype was counted between two and nine times. The chain uses TRBV30 and TRBJ2-7; 10 positions agree with TRBD1. The CDR3 runs to 13 residues. V gave up 1 base and J gave up 5 bases; unmatched junction bases: 2. CDR1 GTSNPN and CDR2 SVGIG come from the germline V gene (reference sequence). The DNA for the CDR3 is TGTGCCTGGAGTGACGGGACAGGGGACGAGCAGTACTTC. As protein: CAWSDGTGDEQYF.

The table lists this clonotype with a few counts. The chain has TRBV29-1 and TRBJ2-7; D call uncertain. The ends were cut back, 4 bases at V and 1 base at J, with 5 bases in the middle. The CDR3 covers 11 residues. Germline V gene data show CDR1 as SQVTM and CDR2 as ANQGSEA. Here the CDR3 reads CSVGPSYEQYF. The CDR3 nucleotides are TGCAGCGTTGGACCGTCCTACGAGCAGTACTTC.

This clonotype is a singleton in its sample. The CDR3 spells CASSSPFERGGLQTQYF. The CDR3 nucleotides read TGTGCCAGCAGCTCCCCATTCGAGCGGGGGGGCCTCCAGACCCAGTACTTC. The genes are TRBV7-8 and TRBJ2-5; the match to TRBD2 covers 10 bases. V gave up 4 bases and J gave up 6 bases; unmatched junction bases: 14. CDR3 length: 17 residues. The germline V gene encodes CDR1 SGHVS and CDR2 FQNEAQ.

V usage is TRBV7-9 and J usage is TRBJ2-3, with D possibly being TRBD1 (5 bases). V dropped 3 bases and J dropped 5 bases, with 18 bases sitting between them. The CDR3 totals 16 residues. Germline V gene lookup returns CDR1 SEHNR and CDR2 FQNEAQ (reference sequence). This CDR3 reads CASSFQGAYRIDTQYF. In DNA, the CDR3 is TGTGCCAGCAGCTTCCAAGGGGCCTACAGGATAGATACGCAGTATTTT.

This clonotype showed up just a few times. V and J are TRBV4-3 and TRBJ2-7, with D tentatively TRBD2 (6 bases). V lost 0 bases, J lost 2 bases, and 11 bases lay in between. CDR1 is LGHNA and CDR2 is YSLEER in the germline V gene. This CDR3 has 15 residues. The CDR3 reads CASSQELAPTYEQYF. The CDR3 region has the DNA TGCGCCAGCAGCCAAGAACTAGCCCCGACCTACGAGCAGTACTTC.

In this sample, this clonotype turned up once. The rearrangement joins TRBV2 to TRBJ2-1; 9 nucleotides match TRBD1. The CDR3 is 16 amino acids. The V gene end was trimmed by 3 bases and the J gene end by 7 bases; junction bases not matched to a gene: 10. CDR1 is SNHLY, CDR2 FYNNEI, per germline. CDR3: CASSDPVGQGANEQFF. CDR3 DNA: TGTGCCAGCAGTGACCCGGTGGGACAGGGAGCGAATGAGCAGTTCTTC.

This clonotype was counted between two and nine times. The chain links TRBV4-2 to TRBJ2-1; 9 nucleotides agree with TRBD2. V trimming: 1 base; J trimming: 5 bases; junction bases outside the gene matches: 9. There are 17 residues in the CDR3. CDR1 and CDR2 from the germline V gene are LGHNA and YNFKEQ. The chain's CDR3 is CASSQGAGGGFDNEQFF. CDR3 nucleotide sequence: TGTGCCAGCAGCCAAGGGGCGGGAGGGGGGTTTGACAATGAGCAGTTCTTC.

This chain joins TRBV7-2 and TRBJ2-2; D call uncertain. There are 15 residues in the CDR3. CDR1 and CDR2 from the germline V gene are SGHTA and FQGNSA. V was pared by 3 bases and J by 5 bases, with 13 bases between. CDR3 nucleotides: TGTGCCAGCAGCTTTACAGACTCCGGAACCGGGGAGCTGTTTTTT. Translated: CASSFTDSGTGELFF.

This clonotype was recorded a few times. V is TRBV12-3 or TRBV12-4 and J is TRBJ1-2; D might be TRBD1 (6 bases). The V and J ends lost 6 bases and 4 bases respectively, with 15 bases between them. The CDR3 spans 14 residues. DNA of the CDR3: TGTGCCAGCAGCCCCAGGGGCTCCTTCTATGGCTACACCTTC. Translation: CASSPRGSFYGYTF.

A few counts support this clonotype. V is TRBV10-3 and J is TRBJ2-3; D uncertain. CDR3 size: 14 residues. Germline assignment: CDR1 ENHRY and CDR2 SYGVKD. V shed 4 bases and J shed 2 bases, with 10 bases lying between them. CDR3 sequence: CAISVAPDTDTQYF. The CDR3 region has the DNA TGTGCCATCAGTGTTGCACCGGACACAGATACGCAGTATTTT.

The chain couples TRBV4-1 to TRBJ2-7; 9 positions match TRBD2. V was clipped by 3 bases and J by 4 bases; unmatched bases: 7. CDR3 size: 15 residues. Germline CDR1 and CDR2: MGHRA and YSYEKL. CDR3 DNA: TGCGCCAGCAGCCATCTTTCTAGCGGGGCTTACGAGCAGTACTTC. Encoded protein: CASSHLSSGAYEQYF.

The V call is TRBV7-2, the J call TRBJ2-1; TRBD1 matches at 12 bases. Germline V lookup: CDR1 SGHTA, CDR2 FQGNSA. Unmatched junction bases numbered 13, after V lost 4 bases and J lost 0 bases. CDR3 size: 20 residues. The CDR3 nucleotides are TGTGCCAGCAGCTCGCACCGGGGACAGGGGGCTCAGAGCTCCTACAATGAGCAGTTCTTC. Translation: CASSSHRGQGAQSSYNEQFF.

The rearrangement joins TRBV7-6 to TRBJ1-1; no firm D call. This CDR3 has 15 residues. V was cut by 3 bases and J by 0 bases, with 11 bases left in between. Germline V CDR1 and CDR2: SGHVS, FNYEAQ. The CDR3, as DNA: TGTGCCAGCAGCTTGGACGGATCCATGAACACTGAAGCTTTCTTT. Protein product: CASSLDGSMNTEAFF.

This clonotype was counted between two and nine times. The rearrangement joins TRBV4-1 to TRBJ2-3, with TRBD2 matching 7 bases. Germline loops: CDR1 MGHRA, CDR2 YSYEKL. With 2 bases clipped from V and 6 bases from J, the junction kept 11 bases outside the gene matches. This CDR3 is built from 16 residues. This chain's CDR3 is CASSQSRDYFLDTQYF. CDR3 coding DNA: TGCGCCAGCAGCCAATCCCGGGACTACTTCTTGGATACGCAGTATTTT.

This clonotype was picked up a small number of times. The rearrangement joins TRBV19 to TRBJ2-7; 7 bases are shared with TRBD1. V shed 4 bases, J shed 1 base, and the junction held 10 bases outside the gene matches. Germline CDR1 LNHDA, CDR2 SQIVND (reference sequence). CDR3 length: 16 amino acids. CDR3 nucleotides: TGTGCCAGTAGTAACTCCCCGGACAGGCATTCCTACGAGCAGTACTTC. Its translation is CASSNSPDRHSYEQYF. Full variable domain (missing parts from reference TRBV19 and TRBJ2-7): DGGITQSPKYLFRKEGQNVTLSCEQNLNHDAMYWYRQDPGQGLRLIYYSQIVNDFQKGDIAEGYSVSREKKESFPLTVTSAQKNPTAFYLCASSNSPDRHSYEQYFGPGTRLTVT.

V and J are TRBV3-1 and TRBJ2-7; possibly TRBD1 for D (6 bases). Germline CDR1 LGHDT, CDR2 YNNKEL (reference sequence). Trimming pared 1 base from V and 0 bases from J, leaving 13 bases between. The CDR3 totals 16 residues. The CDR3 loop reads CASSQGFRGASYEQYF. The CDR3 bases are TGTGCCAGCAGCCAAGGGTTCAGGGGAGCCTCCTACGAGCAGTACTTC.

This clonotype was seen only a few times. The chain couples TRBV12-3 or TRBV12-4 to TRBJ1-1; D is ambiguous. V dropped 2 bases and J dropped 4 bases, with 8 bases sitting between them. CDR3 length equals 13 residues. The CDR3 DNA reads as TGTGCCAGCAGTTTAAACGGAGGCACTGAAGCTTTCTTT. The encoded protein is CASSLNGGTEAFF.

J is TRBJ2-5 and V is TRBV4-1; a weak D match, TRBD1 (6 bases). This CDR3 spans 15 amino acids. V dropped 5 bases and J dropped 2 bases, with 15 bases sitting between them. The germline V gene encodes CDR1 MGHRA and CDR2 YSYEKL. Here the CDR3 DNA reads TGCGCCAGCAGCAAAATACAGGGTTCTCAAGAGACCCAGTACTTC. Its translation: CASSKIQGSQETQYF.

This rearrangement joins TRBV10-3 to TRBJ1-1; possibly TRBD1 for D (5 bases). V lost 4 bases and J lost 0, with 9 bases in between. This CDR3 region has 14 residues. Germline loops: CDR1 ENHRY, CDR2 SYGVKD. CDR3 in amino acids: CAISGGRLNTEAFF. The CDR3 coding sequence is TGTGCCATCAGTGGGGGCAGGTTGAACACTGAAGCTTTCTTT.

This clonotype came up once. The V and J genes are TRBV5-6 and TRBJ2-7; a weak D match, TRBD2 (6 bases). This CDR3 region has 14 residues. The V gene's germline CDR1 is SGHDT and CDR2 YYEEEE. Trimming removed 0 bases at V and 6 bases at J, with 13 bases between. CDR3 bases: TGTGCCAGCAGCTTGGGACTAGATAGAAGCGAGCAGTACTTC. The encoded protein is CASSLGLDRSEQYF. Complete variable domain (other parts from reference TRBV5-6 and TRBJ2-7): DAGVTQSPTHLIKTRGQQVTLRCSPKSGHDTVSWYQQALGQGPQFIFQYYEEEERQRGNFPDRFSGHQFPNYSSELNVNALLLGDSALYLCASSLGLDRSEQYFGPGTRLTVT.

This clonotype was detected a few times. This chain connects TRBV29-1 to TRBJ2-7; D is ambiguous. CDR3 length: 13 amino acids. V was pared by 4 bases and J by 0 bases, with 10 bases between. Per the germline V gene, CDR1 is SQVTM and CDR2 is ANQGSEA. CDR3 amino acids: CSVAQATSYEQYF. CDR3 DNA: TGCAGCGTTGCCCAAGCTACCTCCTACGAGCAGTACTTC.

J is TRBJ2-7 and V is TRBV20-1; 11 nucleotides line up with TRBD1. Germline trimming cut 4 bases from V and 2 bases from J; bases unmatched to any gene: 10. The V gene's germline CDR1 is DFQATT and CDR2 SNEGSKA (reference sequence). CDR3 length: 16 amino acids. The CDR3 region is CSAKIRDRGEPYEQYF. The DNA for the CDR3 is TGCAGTGCTAAGATCCGGGACAGGGGGGAACCCTACGAGCAGTACTTC.

This clonotype was picked up a small number of times. In nucleotides, the CDR3 is TGTGCCAGCAGCCCCGCCGGGACGGGCGAGCAGTACTTC. Its protein product is CASSPAGTGEQYF. The genes are TRBV7-9 and TRBJ2-7, with D perhaps assigned TRBD1 or TRBD2 (5 bases each). The CDR3 runs to 13 residues. Trimming removed 5 bases from V and 6 bases from J, with 14 bases in between. CDR1 and CDR2 from the germline V gene are SEHNR and FQNEAQ (reference sequence).

There are many counts of this clonotype. Here the CDR3 DNA reads TGTGCCAGCAGCTTGGAAGTCGCCGGACTCCGTGAGCAGTTCTTC. This encodes CASSLEVAGLREQFF. This chain connects TRBV5-5 to TRBJ2-1; tentatively, D is TRBD2 (5 bases). Per the germline V gene, CDR1 is SGHKS and CDR2 is YYEKEE (reference sequence). The V and J ends lost 0 bases and 9 bases respectively, with 16 bases between them. CDR3 length equals 15 residues.

The chain is built from TRBV12-3 or TRBV12-4 and TRBJ2-5, with D perhaps TRBD1 or TRBD2 (6 bases each). The CDR3 spans 15 residues. V lost 5 bases and J 5 bases, leaving 18 bases between the germline ends. The CDR3 here is CASSLGGHRGETQYF. The CDR3 DNA reads TGTGCCAGCAGTCTCGGGGGACACCGGGGGGAGACCCAGTACTTC.

The V gene is TRBV12-5, the J gene TRBJ2-5, with TRBD2 as a possible D gene (5 bases). Trimming pared 4 bases from V and 0 bases from J, leaving 15 bases between. The CDR3 has 16 residues. CDR1 is LGHNT and CDR2 is FRNRAP in the germline V gene. The CDR3 nucleotides read TGTGCTAGTGGTTCTAGCAAACTAAACTACCAAGAGACCCAGTACTTC. Residues: CASGSSKLNYQETQYF.